The next 5 T cell receptor beta chains were all read from a single sample in a study of CD8+CD57+ T cells in acquired aplastic anemia. Sequenced patients had shown CD8+CD57+ cell expansion by flow cytometry. Genomic DNA, serving as template, underwent TCR beta VDJ and CDR3 profiling. TCRdb called the reads again in MiXCR, with one record for every CDR3 protein. The sample has 200,000 to 250,000 distinct CDR3 sequences, under 55% seen once; the top ten hold 15% to 20%. Input material: sorted CD4+, CD8+, or CD8+CD57+ T cells (not recorded which) from PBMCs. These receptor sequences come from a human donor with aplastic anemia.

This clonotype was picked up many times. V and J are TRBV13 and TRBJ2-2; perhaps TRBD2 as D (6 bases). The CDR3 is 15 residues long. Germline lookup yields CDR1 PRHDT and CDR2 FYEKMQ (reference sequence). With 4 bases removed from V and 5 bases from J, the gap between germline ends came to 14 bases. The CDR3 sequence is CASSWDLRRTGELFF. The CDR3 region has the DNA TGTGCCAGCAGCTGGGACTTGCGAAGGACCGGGGAGCTGTTTTTT.

This clonotype was observed once. A clone one base away is much larger, so this may be a read error. J is TRBJ2-3 and V is TRBV7-9; TRBD2 is a possible D gene (7 bases). The DNA end is more similar to TRBJ2-5, so the J call may be wrong. The CDR3 covers 13 residues. Per germline, CDR1 SEHNR and CDR2 FQNEAQ (reference sequence). The CDR3 is CASSHGTGRAQYF. The DNA of the CDR3 is TGTGCCAGCAGCCATGGTACAGGGAGGGCCCAGTACTTC.

V and J are TRBV10-3 and TRBJ1-1; TRBD1 aligns across 9 bases. The CDR3 covers 18 residues. The V segment lost 0 bases and the J segment 3 bases; nucleotides outside the gene matches: 11. CDR1 and CDR2 (germline): ENHRY, SYGVKD. In DNA form, the CDR3 reads TGTGCCATCAGTGAGTCTGGACAGGGGTACGGTTTGGACACTGAAGCTTTCTTT. Translating gives CAISESGQGYGLDTEAFF.

This clonotype has at least ten counts. The chain carries TRBV20-1 and TRBJ2-1; 8 bases map to TRBD1. This CDR3 is built from 16 residues. The trim removed 0 bases at V and 4 bases at J, leaving 8 bases unmatched. Germline values: CDR1 DFQATT, CDR2 SNEGSKA (reference sequence). For the CDR3, the DNA is TGCAGTGCTAGAGACCTCCGGACAGGGACTTACAATGAGCAGTTCTTC. Translating gives CSARDLRTGTYNEQFF.

This clonotype showed up many times. The genes are TRBV19 and TRBJ2-2, with a possible D match to TRBD1 (5 bases). CDR1 is LNHDA and CDR2 is SQIVND in the germline V gene (reference sequence). V was cut by 0 bases and J by 5 bases, with 13 bases left in between. The CDR3 runs 16 residues. CDR3 nucleotide sequence: TGTGCCAGTAGTATAGATCAGGGTATAACAACCGGGGAGCTGTTTTTT. It yields the protein CASSIDQGITTGELFF.